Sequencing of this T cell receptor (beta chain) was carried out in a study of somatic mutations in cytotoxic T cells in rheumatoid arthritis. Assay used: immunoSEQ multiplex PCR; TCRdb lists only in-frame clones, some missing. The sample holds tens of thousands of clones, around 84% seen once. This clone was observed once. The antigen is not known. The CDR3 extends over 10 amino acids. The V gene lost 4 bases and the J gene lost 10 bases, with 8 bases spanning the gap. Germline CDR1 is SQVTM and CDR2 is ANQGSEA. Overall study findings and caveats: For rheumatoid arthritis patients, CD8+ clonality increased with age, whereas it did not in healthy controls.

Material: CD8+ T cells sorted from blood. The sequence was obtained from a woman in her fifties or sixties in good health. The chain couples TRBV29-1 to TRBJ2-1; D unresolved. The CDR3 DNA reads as TGCAGCGTTGTTTCATGGGAGCAGTTCTTC. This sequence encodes CSVVSWEQFF.